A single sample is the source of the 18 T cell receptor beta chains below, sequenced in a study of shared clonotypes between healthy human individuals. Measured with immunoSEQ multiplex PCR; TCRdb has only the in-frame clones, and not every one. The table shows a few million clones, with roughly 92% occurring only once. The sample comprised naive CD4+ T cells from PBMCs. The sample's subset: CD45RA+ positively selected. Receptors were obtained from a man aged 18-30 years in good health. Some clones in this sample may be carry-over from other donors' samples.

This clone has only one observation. CDR3 in amino acids: CASSGGAINYGYTF. The DNA for the CDR3 is TGCGCCAGCAGCGGGGGGGCCATTAACTATGGCTACACCTTC. The chain is built from TRBV5-1 and TRBJ1-2; TRBD1 is a possible D gene (6 bases). Germline CDR1 SGHRS, CDR2 YFSETQ. This CDR3 has 14 amino acids. Trimming pared 4 bases from V and 1 base from J, leaving 11 bases between.

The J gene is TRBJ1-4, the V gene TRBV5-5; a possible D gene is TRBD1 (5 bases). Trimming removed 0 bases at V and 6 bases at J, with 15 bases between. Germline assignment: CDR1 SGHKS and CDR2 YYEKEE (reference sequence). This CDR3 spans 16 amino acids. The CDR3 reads CASSLGTLQAHEKLFF. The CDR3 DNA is TGTGCCAGCAGCTTGGGCACCTTACAGGCTCATGAAAAACTGTTTTTT.

The CDR3 loop reads CASSSTGRSQETQYF. As DNA, the CDR3 is TGTGCCAGCAGCTCTACGGGACGGAGCCAAGAGACCCAGTACTTC. The V gene is TRBV5-4, the J gene TRBJ2-5; D assignment may be TRBD1 or TRBD2 (5 bases each). CDR1 and CDR2 (germline): SGHNT, YYREEE (reference sequence). V was clipped by 3 bases and J by 1 base, with 13 bases between them. This CDR3 comprises 15 residues.

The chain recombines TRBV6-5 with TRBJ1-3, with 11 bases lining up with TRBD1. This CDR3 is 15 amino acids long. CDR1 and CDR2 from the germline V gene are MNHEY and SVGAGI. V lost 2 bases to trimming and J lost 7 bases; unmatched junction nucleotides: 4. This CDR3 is CASSYGDRGVNTIYF. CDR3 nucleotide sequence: TGTGCCAGCAGTTACGGGGACAGGGGGGTGAACACCATATATTTT.

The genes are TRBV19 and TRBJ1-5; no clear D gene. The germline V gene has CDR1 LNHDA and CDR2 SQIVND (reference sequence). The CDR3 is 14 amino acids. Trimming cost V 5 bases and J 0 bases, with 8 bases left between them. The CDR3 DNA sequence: TGTGCCAGTAGTTGGGGAAATAGCAATCAGCCCCAGCATTTT. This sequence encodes CASSWGNSNQPQHF.

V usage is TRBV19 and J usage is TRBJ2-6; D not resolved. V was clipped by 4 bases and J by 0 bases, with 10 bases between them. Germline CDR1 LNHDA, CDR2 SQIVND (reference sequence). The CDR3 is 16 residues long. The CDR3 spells CASSTPQFSGANVLTF. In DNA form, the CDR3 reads TGTGCCAGTAGTACCCCACAGTTCTCTGGGGCCAACGTCCTGACTTTC.

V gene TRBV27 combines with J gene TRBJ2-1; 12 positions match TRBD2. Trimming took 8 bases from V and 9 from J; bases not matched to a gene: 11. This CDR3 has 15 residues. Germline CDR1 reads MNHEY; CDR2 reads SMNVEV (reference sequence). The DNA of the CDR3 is TGTGCCAGCTTCTGGACTAGCGGGATTACCAGTGAGCAGTTCTTC. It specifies CASFWTSGITSEQFF.

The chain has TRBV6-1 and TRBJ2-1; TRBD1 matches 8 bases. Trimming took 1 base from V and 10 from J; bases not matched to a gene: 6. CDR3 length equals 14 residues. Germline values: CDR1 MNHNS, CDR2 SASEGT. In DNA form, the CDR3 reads TGTGCCAGCAGTGAAGGGCAGGGGGCCGGGGAGCAGTTCTTC. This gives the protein CASSEGQGAGEQFF.

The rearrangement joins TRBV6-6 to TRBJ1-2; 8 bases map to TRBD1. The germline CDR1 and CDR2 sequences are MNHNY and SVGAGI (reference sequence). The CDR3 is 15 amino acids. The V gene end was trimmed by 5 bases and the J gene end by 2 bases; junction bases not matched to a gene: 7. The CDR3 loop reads CASSPRTGRNYGYTF. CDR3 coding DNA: TGTGCCAGCAGTCCCAGGACAGGGCGGAACTATGGCTACACCTTC.

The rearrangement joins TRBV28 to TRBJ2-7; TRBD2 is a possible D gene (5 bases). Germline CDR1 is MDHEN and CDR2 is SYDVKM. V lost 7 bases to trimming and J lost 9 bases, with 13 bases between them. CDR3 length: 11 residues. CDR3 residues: CASTSWAGQYF. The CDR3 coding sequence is TGTGCCAGCACCTCATGGGCGGGGCAGTACTTC.

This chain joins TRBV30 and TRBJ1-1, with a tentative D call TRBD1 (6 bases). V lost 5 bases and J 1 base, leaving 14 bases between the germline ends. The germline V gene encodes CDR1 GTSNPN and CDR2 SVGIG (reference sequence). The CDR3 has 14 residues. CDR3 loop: CAWVVRTANTEAFF. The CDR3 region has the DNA TGTGCCTGGGTTGTCCGGACAGCGAACACTGAAGCTTTCTTT.

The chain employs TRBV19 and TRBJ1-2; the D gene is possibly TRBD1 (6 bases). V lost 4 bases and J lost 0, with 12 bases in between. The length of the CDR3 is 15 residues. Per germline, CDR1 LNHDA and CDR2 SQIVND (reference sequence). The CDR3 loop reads CASSKATGPNYGYTF. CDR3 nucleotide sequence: TGTGCCAGTAGTAAGGCGACAGGCCCTAACTATGGCTACACCTTC.

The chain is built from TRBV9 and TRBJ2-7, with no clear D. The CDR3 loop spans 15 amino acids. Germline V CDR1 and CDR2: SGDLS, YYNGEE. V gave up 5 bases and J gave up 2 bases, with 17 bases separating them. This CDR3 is CASSEAGLSTYEQYF. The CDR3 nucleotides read TGTGCCAGCAGTGAAGCCGGGCTTTCAACCTACGAGCAGTACTTC.

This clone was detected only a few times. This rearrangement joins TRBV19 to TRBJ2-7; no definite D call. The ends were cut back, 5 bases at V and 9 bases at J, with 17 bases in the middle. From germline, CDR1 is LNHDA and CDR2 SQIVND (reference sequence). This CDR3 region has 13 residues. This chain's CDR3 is CASSLTRASGQYF. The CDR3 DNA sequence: TGTGCCAGTAGTTTGACCCGAGCCTCAGGGCAGTACTTC.

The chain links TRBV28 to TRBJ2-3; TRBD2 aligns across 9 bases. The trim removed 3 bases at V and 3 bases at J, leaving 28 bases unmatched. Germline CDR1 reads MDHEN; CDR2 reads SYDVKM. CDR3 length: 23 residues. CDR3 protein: CASSLIPWFQGIREAGGTDTQYF. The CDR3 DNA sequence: TGTGCCAGCAGTTTGATCCCCTGGTTCCAGGGCATCCGTGAAGCGGGAGGAACAGATACGCAGTATTTT.

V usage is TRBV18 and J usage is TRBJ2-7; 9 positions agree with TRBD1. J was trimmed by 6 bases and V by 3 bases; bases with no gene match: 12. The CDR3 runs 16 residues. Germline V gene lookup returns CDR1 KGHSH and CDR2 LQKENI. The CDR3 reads CASSPSGTGPAGEQYF. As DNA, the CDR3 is TGTGCCAGCTCACCTTCAGGGACAGGGCCCGCCGGCGAGCAGTACTTC.

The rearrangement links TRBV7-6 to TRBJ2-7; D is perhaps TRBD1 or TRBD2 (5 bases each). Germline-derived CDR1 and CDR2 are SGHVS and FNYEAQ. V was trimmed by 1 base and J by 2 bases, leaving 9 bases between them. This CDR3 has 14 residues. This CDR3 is CASSLGGTAYEQYF. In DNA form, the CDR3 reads TGTGCCAGCAGCTTAGGGGGGACCGCCTACGAGCAGTACTTC.

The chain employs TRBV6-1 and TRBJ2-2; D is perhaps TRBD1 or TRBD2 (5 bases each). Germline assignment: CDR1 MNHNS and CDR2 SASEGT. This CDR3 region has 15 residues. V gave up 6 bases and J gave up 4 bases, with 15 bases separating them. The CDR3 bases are TGTGCCAGCAGGCAGGGTGTAGGGAGCACCGGGGAGCTGTTTTTT. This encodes CASRQGVGSTGELFF.